This T cell receptor beta chain was documented in a study of T-cell reconstitution after alpha-beta-depleted transplantation in children. Preparation of the TCRbeta library used unique molecular identifiers. TCRdb analysed the PCR reads with MiXCR anew, one entry per CDR3 protein. Counted here are about 870,000 distinct CDR3 sequences, roughly 15% occurring once; the ten biggest clones make up about 5%. Study-wide results and limits: Counts and diversity of T cells one year after transplant came mostly from newly produced T cells.

This clonotype was seen at least ten times. Its antigen is not known. CDR3 length: 17 amino acids. With 3 bases clipped from V and 1 base from J, the junction kept 8 bases outside the gene matches. Germline CDR1 reads SEHNR; CDR2 reads FQNEAQ (reference sequence). The chain has TRBV7-9 and TRBJ1-5; 8 bases align to TRBD1. The TCR comes from a male patient between 5 and 17 years old who had a stem cell transplant for acute lymphoblastic leukemia, so the T cells may come from the graft donor. Material: PBMCs, mostly from graft donor cells, obtained 360 days after TCRalphabeta/CD19-depleted stem cell transplant. The CDR3 DNA sequence: TGTGCCAGCAGCTTTGGGGACAGGTTCTTAAGCAATCAGCCCCAGCATTTT. Protein product: CASSFGDRFLSNQPQHF. The whole variable domain, filled in from reference TRBV7-9 and TRBJ1-5, reads DTGVSQNPRHKITKRGQNVTFRCDPISEHNRLYWYRQTLGQGPEFLTYFQNEAQLEKSRLLSDRFSAERPKGSFSTLEIQRTEQGDSAMYLCASSFGDRFLSNQPQHFGDGTRLSIL.